This T cell receptor beta chain was profiled in a study of cytomegalovirus exposure and HLA in healthy donors. Losses at the gene ends were 7 bases for V and 4 bases for J; bases not matched to a gene: 18. Germline CDR1 SQVTM, CDR2 ANQGSEA. The CDR3 length is 17 residues. Note on this clone: Its antigen is undetermined.

General observations from the study: The sole available immune exposure information was CMV serostatus. Among TCR beta chains, those listed as cytomegalovirus-associated numbered over 150. An ancestry cluster, one associated with Asian ancestry, reportedly showed fewer N-insertions than the 666-donor mean in a later analysis. Earlier findings revealed that most TCR beta V segments proved productive either about 87% or about 30% of the time.

This PCR relied on a set of 60 Vbeta primers and 13 Jbeta primers. The protocol was immunoSEQ multiplex PCR, while the TCRdb copy is restricted to in-frame clones and leaves out a portion. The sample lists under 150,000 clones, 70% to 75% occurring once. This receptor was obtained from a man younger than 45 in good health and CMV-seronegative. The sample was PBMCs. The V gene is TRBV29-1, the J gene TRBJ2-1; 8 nucleotides match TRBD1. The DNA of the CDR3 is TGCAGCGCGGGGGCAGGGGGCCTCGGGAGCCGATACAATGAGCAGTTCTTC. Translating it yields CSAGAGGLGSRYNEQFF.